The 9 T cell receptor beta chains in this list originate from one sample, sequenced in a study of T cell repertoires in cytomegalovirus infection. TCRdb passed the reads through MiXCR, listing each CDR3 protein once. The sample consists of approximately 730,000 distinct CDR3 sequences, just under 30% of them appearing once. Their recognized antigens are unknown. This sample comprised cultured CD8+ T cells from PBMCs, obtained from culture after CMV antigen stimulation. The receptor set was obtained from a human donor in good health (CMV status not recorded). Some clones in this sample may be carry-over from other donors' samples.

This clonotype was counted ten times or more. The rearrangement joins TRBV6-5 to TRBJ1-2; D gene ambiguous. V lost 0 bases and J 8 bases, leaving 16 bases between the germline ends. Germline V gene sequence: CDR1 MNHEY, CDR2 SVGAGI. The CDR3 totals 15 residues. The CDR3 DNA is TGTGCCAGCAGTTACTCGATGTGGGATCCCTCAGGCTACACCTTC. This sequence encodes CASSYSMWDPSGYTF.

The genes are TRBV27 and TRBJ2-4; 8 bases line up with TRBD2. V lost 7 bases to trimming and J lost 7 bases; unmatched junction nucleotides: 12. CDR1 and CDR2 from the germline V gene are MNHEY and SMNVEV (reference sequence). The CDR3 has 15 residues. The CDR3 sequence is CASTEVAGGRNIQYF. CDR3 nucleotides: TGTGCCAGCACGGAAGTGGCGGGGGGCCGGAACATTCAGTACTTC.

V gene TRBV15 combines with J gene TRBJ2-2; TRBD2 is a possible D gene (6 bases). Germline lookup yields CDR1 LNHNV and CDR2 YYDKDF (reference sequence). The CDR3 contains 15 residues. V was shortened by 5 bases and J by 6 bases, with 16 bases between the two germline ends. The CDR3 loop reads CATSAPGTVSGELFF. The CDR3 DNA reads TGTGCCACCAGCGCACCCGGGACTGTCTCCGGGGAGCTGTTTTTT.

This chain uses TRBV10-3 with TRBJ2-6, with D unresolved. Germline-derived CDR1 and CDR2 are ENHRY and SYGVKD. V shed 4 bases and J shed 2 bases, with 18 bases lying between them. This CDR3 is 18 amino acids long. CDR3 nucleotides: TGTGCCATCAGTGGCGCCGAAGCCAGAAGACCTGGGGCCAACGTCCTGACTTTC. It encodes CAISGAEARRPGANVLTF.

The chain carries TRBV13 and TRBJ2-1; 10 bases line up with TRBD2. Germline trimming cut 2 bases from V and 9 bases from J; bases unmatched to any gene: 10. Germline V gene data show CDR1 as PRHDT and CDR2 as FYEKMQ (reference sequence). This CDR3 spans 16 amino acids. CDR3 protein: CASSLKLAGAFTEQFF. The CDR3 DNA reads TGTGCCAGCAGCTTAAAGCTAGCGGGGGCATTTACTGAGCAGTTCTTC.

This clonotype came up a few times. The chain is built from TRBV28 and TRBJ2-5, with D tentatively TRBD1 (6 bases). This CDR3 is built from 18 residues. Trimming took 3 bases from V and 2 from J, leaving 22 bases between them. In germline, CDR1 is MDHEN, CDR2 SYDVKM. The CDR3 protein is CASSFDRLHTNLQETQYF. The DNA of the CDR3 is TGTGCCAGCAGTTTTGACAGGCTCCATACGAACCTACAAGAGACCCAGTACTTC.

The rearrangement uses TRBV5-4 and TRBJ1-1, with TRBD1 identical over 8 bases. This CDR3 has 15 residues. V was pared by 6 bases and J by 1 base, with 8 bases of the junction left unmatched. Germline V lookup: CDR1 SGHNT, CDR2 YYREEE (reference sequence). The CDR3 DNA is TGTGCCAGCACCTCAGGGGGCGCGGGGAACACTGAAGCTTTCTTT. Protein product: CASTSGGAGNTEAFF.

This chain joins TRBV12-5 and TRBJ2-2, with D maybe TRBD1 (6 bases). CDR3 length: 13 amino acids. Germline loops: CDR1 LGHNT, CDR2 FRNRAP. V was shortened by 9 bases and J by 5 bases, with 13 bases between the two germline ends. CDR3 sequence: CASLQGGTGELFF. CDR3 nucleotides: TGTGCTAGCTTACAGGGCGGAACCGGGGAGCTGTTTTTT.

This clonotype was detected only a few times. This sequence joins TRBV7-9 and TRBJ2-3, with D unclear. The CDR3 contains 10 residues. Between the trimmed V and J ends, which lost 7 bases and 6 bases, there was a span of 5 bases. CDR1 is SEHNR, CDR2 FQNEAQ, per germline (reference sequence). The CDR3 region is CASTSDTQYF. CDR3 DNA: TGTGCCAGCACCTCCGATACGCAGTATTTT.